This T cell receptor beta chain was captured in a study of blood T cell repertoires in COVID-19. This table comes from immunoSEQ multiplex PCR, and its TCRdb copy is limited to in-frame clones, with some not included. Counted here are some 200,000 clones, 80% to 85% occurring once; the ten biggest clones make up 15% to 20%. V was pared by 5 bases and J by 3 bases, with 14 bases between. Per the germline V gene, CDR1 is SGHTA and CDR2 is FQGTGA. The CDR3 is made up of 15 amino acids. This clonotype was obtained from a woman aged 80 or over with active or convalescent COVID-19. The rearrangement links TRBV7-3 to TRBJ2-1, with a tentative D call TRBD1 (5 bases). The sequenced sample was peripheral blood. CDR3 in DNA: TGTGCCAGCAGCCCTAATGGCAGGGACTACAATGAGCAGTTCTTC. Encoded protein: CASSPNGRDYNEQFF. The full variable domain, completed using reference TRBV7-3 and TRBJ2-1, is GAGVSQTPSNKVTEKGKYVELRCDPISGHTALYWYRQSLGQGPEFLIYFQGTGAADDSGLPNDRFFAVRPEGSVSTLKIQRTERGDSAVYLCASSPNGRDYNEQFFGPGTRLTVL.